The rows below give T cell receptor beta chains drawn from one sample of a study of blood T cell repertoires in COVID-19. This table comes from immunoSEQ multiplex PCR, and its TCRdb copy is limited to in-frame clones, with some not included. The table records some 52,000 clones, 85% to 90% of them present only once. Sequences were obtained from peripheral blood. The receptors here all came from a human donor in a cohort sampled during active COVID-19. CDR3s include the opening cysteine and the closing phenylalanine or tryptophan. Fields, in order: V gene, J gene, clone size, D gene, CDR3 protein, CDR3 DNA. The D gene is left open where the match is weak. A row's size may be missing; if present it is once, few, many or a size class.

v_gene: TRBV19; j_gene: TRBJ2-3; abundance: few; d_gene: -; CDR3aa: CASSIATLTSDTQYF; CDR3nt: TGTGCCAGTAGTATCGCGACACTTACCTCTGATACGCAGTATTTT
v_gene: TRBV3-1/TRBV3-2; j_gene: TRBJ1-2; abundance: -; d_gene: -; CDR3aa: CASSQGQVSYGYTF; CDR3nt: TGTGCCAGCAGCCAAGGACAGGTCAGCTATGGCTACACCTTC
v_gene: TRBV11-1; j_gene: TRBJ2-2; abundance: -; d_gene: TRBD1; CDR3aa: CASSRTGEFTGELFF; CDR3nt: TGTGCCAGCTCACGGACAGGGGAGTTTACCGGGGAGCTGTTTTTT
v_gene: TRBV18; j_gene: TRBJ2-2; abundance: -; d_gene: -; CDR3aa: CASSQGMDTGELFF; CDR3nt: TGTGCCAGCTCACAGGGGATGGACACCGGGGAGCTGTTTTTT
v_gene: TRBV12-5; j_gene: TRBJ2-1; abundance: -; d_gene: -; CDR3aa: CASGLQAHEQFF; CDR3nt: TGTGCTAGTGGTTTGCAGGCCCATGAGCAGTTCTTC
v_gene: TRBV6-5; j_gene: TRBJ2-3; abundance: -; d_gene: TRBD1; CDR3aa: CASSPGQGEDTQYF; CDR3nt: TGTGCCAGCAGTCCCGGACAGGGGGAGGATACGCAGTATTTT
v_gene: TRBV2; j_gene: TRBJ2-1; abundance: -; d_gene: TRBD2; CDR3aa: CASEVQRGGNEQFF; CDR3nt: TGTGCCAGCGAGGTACAGCGGGGGGGCAATGAGCAGTTCTTC
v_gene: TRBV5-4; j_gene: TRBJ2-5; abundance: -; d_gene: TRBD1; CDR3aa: CASSSRTGQKETQYF; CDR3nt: TGTGCCAGCAGCTCTCGGACAGGACAAAAAGAGACCCAGTACTTC
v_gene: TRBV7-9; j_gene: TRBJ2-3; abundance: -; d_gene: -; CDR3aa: CASSKRGGEADTQYF; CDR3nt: TGTGCCAGCAGTAAGAGGGGGGGTGAGGCAGATACGCAGTATTTT
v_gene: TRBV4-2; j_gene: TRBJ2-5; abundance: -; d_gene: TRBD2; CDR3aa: CASSQTSGGAQETQYF; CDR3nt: TGTGCCAGCAGCCAAACTAGCGGGGGTGCTCAAGAGACCCAGTACTTC
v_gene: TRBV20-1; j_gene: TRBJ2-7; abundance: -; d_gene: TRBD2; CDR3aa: CSASGTSGSSRHEQYF; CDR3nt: TGCAGTGCTAGTGGGACTAGCGGGAGTTCTAGACACGAGCAGTACTTC
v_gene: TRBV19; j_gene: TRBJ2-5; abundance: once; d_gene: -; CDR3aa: CASSTRLQETQYF; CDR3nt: TGTGCCAGTAGTACCAGGCTACAAGAGACCCAGTACTTC
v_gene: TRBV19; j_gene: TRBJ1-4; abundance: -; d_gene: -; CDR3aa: CASRHRTGRATNEKLFF; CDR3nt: TGTGCCAGTAGGCACCGAACAGGGAGGGCAACTAATGAAAAACTGTTTTTT
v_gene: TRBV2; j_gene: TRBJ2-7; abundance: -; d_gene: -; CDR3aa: CASVLDFTYEQYF; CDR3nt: TGTGCCAGCGTCCTAGACTTCACCTACGAGCAGTACTTC
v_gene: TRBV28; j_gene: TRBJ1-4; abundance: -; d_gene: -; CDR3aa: CASSSTEINEKLFF; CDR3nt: TGTGCCAGCAGTTCCACAGAAATCAATGAAAAACTGTTTTTT
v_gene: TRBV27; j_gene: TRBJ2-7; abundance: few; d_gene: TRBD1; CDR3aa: CASSLLLPRTGLSYEQYF; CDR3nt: TGTGCCAGCAGTCTACTCCTTCCCCGGACAGGGTTATCCTACGAGCAGTACTTC
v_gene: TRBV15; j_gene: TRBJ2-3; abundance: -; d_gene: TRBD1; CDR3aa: CATPRPGQGWADTQYF; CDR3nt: TGTGCCACCCCTCGACCGGGACAGGGATGGGCAGATACGCAGTATTTT
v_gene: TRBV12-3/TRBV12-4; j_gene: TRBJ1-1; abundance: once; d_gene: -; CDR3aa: CASSGELNTEAFF; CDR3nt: TGTGCCAGCAGTGGGGAGCTGAACACTGAAGCTTTCTTT
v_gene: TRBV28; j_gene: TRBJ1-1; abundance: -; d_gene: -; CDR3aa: CASTATPHTEAFF; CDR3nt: TGTGCCAGCACCGCGACTCCGCACACTGAAGCTTTCTTT
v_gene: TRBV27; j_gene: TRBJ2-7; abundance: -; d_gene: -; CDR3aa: CASSSRSGVYRDEQYF; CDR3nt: TGTGCCAGCAGTTCCCGTTCCGGGGTGTATAGAGACGAGCAGTACTTC
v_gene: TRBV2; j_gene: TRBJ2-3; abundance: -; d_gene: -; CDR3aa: CASNDPRDSNTDTQYF; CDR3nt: TGTGCCAGCAACGACCCACGGGACTCCAACACAGATACGCAGTATTTT
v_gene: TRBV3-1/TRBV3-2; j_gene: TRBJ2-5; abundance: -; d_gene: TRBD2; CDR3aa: CASRKEGSGLGSVETQYF; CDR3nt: TGTGCCAGCAGAAAAGAAGGTAGTGGACTAGGGAGCGTGGAGACCCAGTACTTC
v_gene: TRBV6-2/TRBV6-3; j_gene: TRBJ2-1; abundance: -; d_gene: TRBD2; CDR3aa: CASSFGGTSGSGEQFF; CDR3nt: TGTGCCAGCAGTTTTGGAGGGACTAGCGGGAGTGGGGAGCAGTTCTTC
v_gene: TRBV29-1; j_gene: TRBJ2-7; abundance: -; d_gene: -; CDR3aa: CSVGGGGGEQYF; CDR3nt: TGCAGCGTTGGCGGGGGCGGCGGCGAGCAGTACTTC
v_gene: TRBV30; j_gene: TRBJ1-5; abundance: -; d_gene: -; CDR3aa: CACQPPDWHASNQPQHF; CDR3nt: TGTGCCTGCCAACCCCCGGACTGGCACGCAAGCAATCAGCCCCAGCATTTT
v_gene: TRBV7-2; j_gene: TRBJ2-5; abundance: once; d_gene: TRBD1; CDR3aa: CASSSVGGGETQYF; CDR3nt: TGTGCCAGCAGCTCAGTAGGGGGCGGAGAGACCCAGTACTTC
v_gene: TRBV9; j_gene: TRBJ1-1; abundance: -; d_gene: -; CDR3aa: CASSVGVGGDTEAFF; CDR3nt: TGTGCCAGCAGCGTAGGGGTAGGGGGGGACACTGAAGCTTTCTTT
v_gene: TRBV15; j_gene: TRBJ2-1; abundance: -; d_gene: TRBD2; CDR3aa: CATSRVGTSGINEQFF; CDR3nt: TGTGCCACCAGCAGAGTAGGGACTAGCGGGATCAATGAGCAGTTCTTC
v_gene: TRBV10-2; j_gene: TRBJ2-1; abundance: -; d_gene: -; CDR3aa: CASRSGSSYNEQFF; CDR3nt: TGCGCCAGCAGATCCGGGAGCTCCTACAATGAGCAGTTCTTC
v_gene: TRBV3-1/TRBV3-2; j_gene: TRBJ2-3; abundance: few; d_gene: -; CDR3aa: CASSQPSTDTQYF; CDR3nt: TGTGCCAGCAGCCAACCAAGCACAGATACGCAGTATTTT
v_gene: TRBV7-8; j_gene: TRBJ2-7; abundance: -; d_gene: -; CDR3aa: CASSLGGLAQQYF; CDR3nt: TGTGCCAGCAGCTTGGGGGGTTTGGCCCAGCAGTACTTC
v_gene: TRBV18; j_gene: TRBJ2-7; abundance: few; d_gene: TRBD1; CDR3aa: CASSPGTGSSEQYF; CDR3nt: TGTGCCAGCTCACCAGGGACAGGGTCATCCGAGCAGTACTTC
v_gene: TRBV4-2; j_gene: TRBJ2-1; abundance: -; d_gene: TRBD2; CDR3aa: CASSQVLFGGAFEQFF; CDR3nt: TGTGCCAGCAGCCAAGTTTTGTTCGGGGGGGCCTTTGAGCAGTTCTTC
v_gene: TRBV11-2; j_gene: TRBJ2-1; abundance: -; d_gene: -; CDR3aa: CASSSPLYNEQFF; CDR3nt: TGTGCCAGCAGCTCCCCACTGTACAATGAGCAGTTCTTC
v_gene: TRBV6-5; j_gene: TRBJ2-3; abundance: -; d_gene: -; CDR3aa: CASSYYRSTDTQYF; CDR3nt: TGTGCCAGCAGTTACTACAGGAGCACAGATACGCAGTATTTT
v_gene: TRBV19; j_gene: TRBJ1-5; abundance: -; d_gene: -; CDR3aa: CASNLVISNQPQHF; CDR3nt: TGTGCCAGTAATTTAGTCATTAGCAATCAGCCCCAGCATTTT
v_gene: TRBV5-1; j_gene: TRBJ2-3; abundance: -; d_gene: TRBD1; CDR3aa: CASSSRWDRGTDTQYF; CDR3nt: TGCGCCAGCAGCTCCCGTTGGGACAGGGGCACAGATACGCAGTATTTT
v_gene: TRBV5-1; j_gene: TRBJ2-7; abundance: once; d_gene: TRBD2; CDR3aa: CASRAGTSGEEQYF; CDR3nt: TGCGCCAGCAGGGCCGGGACTAGCGGGGAGGAGCAGTACTTC
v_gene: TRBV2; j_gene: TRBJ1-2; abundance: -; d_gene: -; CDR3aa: CASLPSPGANYGYTF; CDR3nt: TGTGCCAGCTTACCGAGCCCAGGGGCGAACTATGGCTACACCTTC
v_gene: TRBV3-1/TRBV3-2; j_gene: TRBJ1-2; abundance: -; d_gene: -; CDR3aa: CASSPSGIYGYTF; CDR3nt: TGTGCCAGCAGCCCTTCGGGGATCTATGGCTACACCTTC
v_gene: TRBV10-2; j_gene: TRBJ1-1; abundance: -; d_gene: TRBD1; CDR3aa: CASFSPDRGVKVNTEAFF; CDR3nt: TGCGCCAGCTTCTCCCCGGACAGGGGAGTAAAGGTGAACACTGAAGCTTTCTTT
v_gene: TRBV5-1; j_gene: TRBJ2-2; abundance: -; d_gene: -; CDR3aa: CASSLVPTGYTGELFF; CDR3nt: TGCGCCAGCAGCTTGGTTCCAACGGGATACACCGGGGAGCTGTTTTTT
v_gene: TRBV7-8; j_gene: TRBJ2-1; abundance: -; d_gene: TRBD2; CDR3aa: CASSLIAGVLYNEQFF; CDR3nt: TGTGCCAGCAGCCTCATAGCGGGAGTCCTCTACAATGAGCAGTTCTTC
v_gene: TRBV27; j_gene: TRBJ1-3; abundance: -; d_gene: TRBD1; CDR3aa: CASSSKGAGGNTIYF; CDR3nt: TGTGCCAGCAGTTCCAAGGGGGCTGGTGGAAACACCATATATTTT
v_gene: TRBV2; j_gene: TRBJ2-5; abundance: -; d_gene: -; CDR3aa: CASSGQVQETQYF; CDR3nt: TGTGCCAGCAGTGGACAGGTCCAAGAGACCCAGTACTTC
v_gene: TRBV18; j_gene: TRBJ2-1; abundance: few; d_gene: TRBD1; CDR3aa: CASSPDRGGEVGYNEQFF; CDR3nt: TGTGCCAGCTCACCCGACAGGGGAGGAGAAGTAGGGTACAATGAGCAGTTCTTC
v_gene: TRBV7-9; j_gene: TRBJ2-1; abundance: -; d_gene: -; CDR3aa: CASSMGGAGLSSYNEQFF; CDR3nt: TGTGCCAGCAGCATGGGGGGAGCGGGTCTTAGCTCCTACAATGAGCAGTTCTTC
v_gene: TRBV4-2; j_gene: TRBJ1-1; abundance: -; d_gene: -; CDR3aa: CASSQVQPNTEAFF; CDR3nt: TGTGCCAGCAGCCAAGTACAGCCGAACACTGAAGCTTTCTTT